One TCR beta chain is described in this entry. Its antigen is unknown. Assay used: immunoSEQ multiplex PCR; TCRdb lists only in-frame clones, some missing. Of fewer than 650,000 clones in the sample, roughly 79% were seen once. CDR3 length: 16 residues. Per germline, CDR1 SEHNR and CDR2 FQNEAQ (reference sequence). After removal of 5 bases from V and 0 bases from J, the junction contained 4 bases not matched to a gene. The donors, healthy adults who were HIV-negative, had experienced no recent acute infections or vaccinations. Genomic DNA for unsorted samples was obtained from some 100 million PBMCs. The sample belongs to a study of shared clonotypes between healthy human individuals. As for the study in general: Serving as donors were a couple of women and three men, whose ages spanned 18 to 49.

Study observations and caveats: A limitation of the genetic and exposure-history diversity represented arose from few donors.

The sequence was obtained from a middle-aged woman in good health. Some clones in this sample may be carry-over from other donors' samples. The specimen sequenced was PBMCs. V and J are TRBV7-9 and TRBJ2-2; 9 positions match TRBD2. This chain's CDR3 is CASSPRLAANTGELFF. The CDR3 coding sequence is TGTGCCAGCAGCCCCCGACTAGCGGCGAACACCGGGGAGCTGTTTTTT.